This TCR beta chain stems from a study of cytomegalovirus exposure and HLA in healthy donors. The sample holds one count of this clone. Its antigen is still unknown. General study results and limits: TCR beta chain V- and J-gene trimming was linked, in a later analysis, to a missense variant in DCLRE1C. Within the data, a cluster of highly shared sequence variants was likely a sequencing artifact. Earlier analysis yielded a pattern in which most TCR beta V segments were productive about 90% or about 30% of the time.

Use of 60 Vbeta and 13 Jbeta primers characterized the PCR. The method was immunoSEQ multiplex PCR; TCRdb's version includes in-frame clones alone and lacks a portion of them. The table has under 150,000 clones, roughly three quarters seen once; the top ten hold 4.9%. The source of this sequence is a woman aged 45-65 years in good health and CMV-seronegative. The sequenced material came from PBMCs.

CDR3 loop: CASSWTGGIEQYF. In DNA, the CDR3 is TGCGCCAGCAGTTGGACAGGGGGCATCGAGCAGTACTTC. The chain has TRBV5-1 and TRBJ2-7; 11 bases fit TRBD1. The CDR3 extends over 13 amino acids. Germline trimming cut 5 bases from V and 6 bases from J; bases unmatched to any gene: 4. Germline V CDR1 and CDR2: SGHRS, YFSETQ.